The clone carrying this T cell receptor beta chain was found a few times. The antigen remains unidentified. Ranging in age from about 6 to 95, the donors were healthy Caucasian individuals from Russia. Drawn from each donor were roughly 10 milliliters of peripheral blood. PBMCs, at least 7 million per sample, were isolated. Trimming pared 5 bases from V and 3 bases from J, leaving 14 bases between. The CDR3 runs to 15 residues. Germline V gene sequence: CDR1 SGHVS, CDR2 FNYEAQ. A second PCR, run for 7 to 11 cycles, used a sample-barcoded 5' primer plus a J-beta primer mix. TCRdb reprocessed the 5' RACE reads with MiXCR, giving one entry per CDR3 protein. Altogether roughly 1,700,000 distinct CDR3 sequences are present, 25% to 30% being singletons, with the ten largest covering 7.7%. This sample was included in a study of blood T cells in healthy people across ages. Findings and caveats of the study: Diversity of TCR beta per million T cells declined in a roughly linear way with age.

V is TRBV7-6 and J is TRBJ2-1; D might be TRBD1 or TRBD2, each matching 5 bases. Sequencing was performed on blood. The clonotype comes from a woman between 25 and 40 years old in good health. CDR3 sequence (DNA): TGTGCCAGCAGCCCCGGGACGGCCTACTACAATGAGCAGTTCTTC. It is translated as CASSPGTAYYNEQFF.